A single sample is the source of the 10 T cell receptor beta chains below, sequenced in a study of cytomegalovirus exposure and HLA in healthy donors. PCR was performed using 60 Vbeta and 13 Jbeta primers. Sequencing was performed with immunoSEQ multiplex PCR; in TCRdb, only in-frame clones are kept and a portion is missing. The sample lists 200,000 or so clones, roughly 84% occurring once. The sequenced sample consisted of PBMCs. These receptor sequences come from a human donor in good health.

This clone has only a few counts. The CDR3 DNA is TGTGCCAGCAGCGTAGGACAGGGCAGCACAGATACGCAGTATTTT. The encoded protein is CASSVGQGSTDTQYF. This chain uses TRBV9 with TRBJ2-3; the match to TRBD1 covers 7 bases. CDR3 length: 15 residues. V was clipped by 0 bases and J by 0 bases; unmatched bases: 1. Germline-derived CDR1 and CDR2 are SGDLS and YYNGEE.

This chain links TRBV19 with TRBJ2-1, with 8 positions matching TRBD2. The V gene end was trimmed by 1 base and the J gene end by 5 bases; junction bases not matched to a gene: 7. The CDR3 covers 16 residues. The V gene's germline CDR1 is LNHDA and CDR2 SQIVND (reference sequence). The CDR3 DNA follows: TGTGCCAGTAGTATAGGGCAGCGGGAGCGCCACAATGAGCAGTTCTTC. Translated: CASSIGQRERHNEQFF.

This clone was counted once. The chain couples TRBV7-9 to TRBJ1-1, with TRBD1 identical over 8 bases. V was clipped by 0 bases and J by 6 bases; unmatched bases: 6. Per germline, CDR1 SEHNR and CDR2 FQNEAQ (reference sequence). The CDR3 extends over 15 amino acids. Here the CDR3 reads CASSLATGGLSEAFF. The CDR3 nucleotides are TGTGCCAGCAGCTTAGCTACAGGGGGTCTTTCTGAAGCTTTCTTT. The complete variable domain, with remaining parts taken from reference TRBV7-9 and TRBJ1-1, reads DTGVSQNPRHKITKRGQNVTFRCDPISEHNRLYWYRQTLGQGPEFLTYFQNEAQLEKSRLLSDRFSAERPKGSFSTLEIQRTEQGDSAMYLCASSLATGGLSEAFFGQGTRLTVV.

The chain uses TRBV5-4 and TRBJ1-1; 8 nucleotides align to TRBD1. The junction had 5 bases not matched to a gene; V was cut back by 4 bases and J by 0 bases. The CDR3 extends over 15 amino acids. Germline CDR1 is SGHNT and CDR2 is YYREEE (reference sequence). The CDR3 DNA follows: TGTGCCAGCAGCAGCCCACAGGGGGTGAACACTGAAGCTTTCTTT. The encoded protein is CASSSPQGVNTEAFF.

CDR3 region: CASSQQGAKNIQYF. In DNA form, the CDR3 reads TGTGCCAGCAGCCAGCAGGGAGCCAAAAACATTCAGTACTTC. The V and J genes are TRBV6-1 and TRBJ2-4; tentatively, D is TRBD1 (5 bases). There are 14 residues in the CDR3. Germline CDR1 MNHNS, CDR2 SASEGT. Between the trimmed V and J ends, which lost 6 bases and 0 bases, there was a span of 9 bases.

The V gene is TRBV5-1, the J gene TRBJ2-7, with TRBD1 matching over 7 bases. Per the germline V gene, CDR1 is SGHRS and CDR2 is YFSETQ. Unmatched junction bases numbered 8, after V lost 4 bases and J lost 4 bases. This CDR3 comprises 14 residues. CDR3 nucleotide sequence: TGCGCCAGCAGCCTACAAGGGGGCGCGTACGAGCAGTACTTC. Protein product: CASSLQGGAYEQYF.

V gene TRBV28 combines with J gene TRBJ2-7, with 7 positions matching TRBD1. Germline loops: CDR1 MDHEN, CDR2 SYDVKM. The CDR3 has 16 amino acids. J was trimmed by 1 base and V by 6 bases; bases with no gene match: 12. This CDR3 reads CASSPGTDLLSYEQYF. In DNA form, the CDR3 reads TGTGCCAGCAGCCCCGGGACAGACTTACTATCCTACGAGCAGTACTTC.

J is TRBJ2-7 and V is TRBV28; a weak D match, TRBD1 (6 bases). V shed 4 bases and J shed 2 bases, with 15 bases lying between them. Germline CDR1 is MDHEN and CDR2 is SYDVKM. The CDR3 totals 15 residues. The chain's CDR3 is CASSSLPDRTYEQYF. The CDR3 bases are TGTGCCAGCAGTTCCCTCCCAGACAGGACCTACGAGCAGTACTTC.

In this sample, this clone turned up a few times. The chain is built from TRBV2 and TRBJ2-2; 14 bases map to TRBD2. The V and J ends lost 7 bases and 5 bases, in that order; junction bases with no gene match: 9. The length of the CDR3 is 17 residues. Germline V gene data show CDR1 as SNHLY and CDR2 as FYNNEI. CDR3 in DNA: TGTGCCAGCAAGGGACTAGCGGGAGAAATTGAAACCGGGGAGCTGTTTTTT. This gives the protein CASKGLAGEIETGELFF.

The V gene is TRBV7-2, the J gene TRBJ2-1; D gene unclear. The V end was cut by 2 bases, the J end by 8 bases, with 7 bases between. The germline V gene has CDR1 SGHTA and CDR2 FQGNSA. The CDR3 has 12 residues. The CDR3 sequence: CASSLLSYEQFF. DNA for the CDR3: TGTGCCAGCAGCTTATTGAGCTATGAGCAGTTCTTC.